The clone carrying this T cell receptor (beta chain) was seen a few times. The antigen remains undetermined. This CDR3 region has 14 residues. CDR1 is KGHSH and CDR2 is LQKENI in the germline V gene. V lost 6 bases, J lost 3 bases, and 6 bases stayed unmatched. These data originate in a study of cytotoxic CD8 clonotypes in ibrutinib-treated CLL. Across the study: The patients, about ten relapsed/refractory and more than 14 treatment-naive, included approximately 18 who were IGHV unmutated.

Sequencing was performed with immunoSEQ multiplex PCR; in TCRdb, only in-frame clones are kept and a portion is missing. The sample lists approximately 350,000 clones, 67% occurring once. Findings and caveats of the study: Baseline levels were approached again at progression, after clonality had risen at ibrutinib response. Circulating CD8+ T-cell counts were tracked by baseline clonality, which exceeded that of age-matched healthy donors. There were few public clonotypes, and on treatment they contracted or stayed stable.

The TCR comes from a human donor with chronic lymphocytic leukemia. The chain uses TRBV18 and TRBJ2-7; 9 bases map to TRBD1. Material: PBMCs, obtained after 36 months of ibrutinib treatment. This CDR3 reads CASSTDRGSYEQYF. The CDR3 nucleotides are TGTGCCAGCTCCACAGACAGGGGGAGCTACGAGCAGTACTTC.